The 11 T cell receptor beta chains below all came from one sample that was sequenced in a study of CD8 T cells in Susac syndrome. Reverse transcription used about 0.45 to 1 ug RNA and random hexamers. TCRdb re-called the immunoSEQ multiplex PCR reads through MiXCR, storing one row per CDR3 protein. The sample comprises approximately 280,000 distinct CDR3 sequences, around 84% of which are singletons, and about 0.11% rests with the top ten. The sample consisted of CD8+ T cells from PBMCs. These receptors all stem from a human donor with multiple sclerosis.

The J gene is TRBJ2-5, the V gene TRBV14; D gene unclear. CDR1 and CDR2 (germline): SGHDN, FVKESK. The CDR3 contains 14 residues. The ends were cut back, 4 bases at V and 5 bases at J, with 14 bases in the middle. The chain's CDR3 is CASSLDWAIETQYF. CDR3 nucleotides: TGTGCCAGCAGCCTTGACTGGGCAATCGAGACCCAGTACTTC.

The genes are TRBV12-3 or TRBV12-4 and TRBJ2-5, with D possibly being TRBD2 (5 bases). This CDR3 comprises 12 residues. Deletions cut 5 bases from V and 5 bases from J, with 9 bases between. The CDR3 DNA reads as TGTGCCAGCAGTAGAGGGCGTGAGACCCAGTACTTC. It translates to CASSRGRETQYF.

The V gene is TRBV30, the J gene TRBJ2-7; D might be TRBD1 or TRBD2, each matching 5 bases. This CDR3 region has 15 residues. Germline assignment: CDR1 GTSNPN and CDR2 SVGIG (reference sequence). Trimming pared 0 bases from V and 0 bases from J, leaving 12 bases between. The CDR3 spells CAWSVARGPSYEQYF. The CDR3 bases are TGTGCCTGGAGTGTAGCTCGGGGCCCCTCCTACGAGCAGTACTTC.

This rearrangement joins TRBV12-3 or TRBV12-4 to TRBJ1-5, with TRBD1 identical over 7 bases. V lost 5 bases to trimming and J lost 0 bases; unmatched junction nucleotides: 4. CDR3 length: 15 residues. In DNA form, the CDR3 reads TGTGCCAGCAGTCCGGGACAGACTAGCAATCAGCCCCAGCATTTT. Residues: CASSPGQTSNQPQHF.

The chain uses TRBV19 and TRBJ2-1; 8 bases agree with TRBD2. V shed 10 bases, J shed 8 bases, and the junction held 13 bases outside the gene matches. The CDR3 is made up of 14 amino acids. Germline CDR1 and CDR2: LNHDA and SQIVND (reference sequence). This chain's CDR3 is CATRGGPRYHEQFF. The CDR3 region has the DNA TGTGCCACCCGCGGGGGGCCCCGGTACCATGAGCAGTTCTTC.

This chain links TRBV27 with TRBJ2-1; 8 nucleotides agree with TRBD2. The CDR3 is 14 residues long. The germline V gene encodes CDR1 MNHEY and CDR2 SMNVEV (reference sequence). The V segment lost 0 bases and the J segment 8 bases; nucleotides outside the gene matches: 3. The CDR3 DNA is TGTGCCAGCAGTTTATCAGCGGGAGTATATGAGCAGTTCTTC. Translating gives CASSLSAGVYEQFF.

This clonotype came up once. The V call is TRBV24-1, the J call TRBJ1-2, with a weak D call TRBD1 (5 bases). In germline, CDR1 is KGHDR, CDR2 SFDVKD. The CDR3 contains 17 residues. Trimming shortened V by 5 bases and J by 0 bases, and 18 bases separated the two germline ends. As DNA, the CDR3 is TGTGCCACCAGTGGTGGGTTTAAAGGGGACCCTAACTATGGCTACACCTTC. It encodes CATSGGFKGDPNYGYTF.

J is TRBJ2-7 and V is TRBV12-3 or TRBV12-4, with 9 nucleotides matching TRBD2. Trimming removed 6 bases from V and 4 bases from J; junction bases left unmatched: 10. This CDR3 region has 15 residues. This chain's CDR3 is CASRGTSGPFYEQYF. The CDR3 DNA sequence: TGTGCCAGCAGGGGTACTAGCGGGCCTTTTTACGAGCAGTACTTC.

The rearrangement joins TRBV19 to TRBJ2-1; the D gene is possibly TRBD2 (6 bases). Germline CDR1 is LNHDA and CDR2 is SQIVND (reference sequence). V shed 4 bases and J shed 10 bases, with 17 bases lying between them. CDR3 length: 14 amino acids. The DNA for the CDR3 is TGTGCCAGTAGTACCGCCGGGGGATCGAAAGAGCAGTTCTTC. It codes for CASSTAGGSKEQFF. The whole variable domain, filled in from reference TRBV19 and TRBJ2-1, reads DGGITQSPKYLFRKEGQNVTLSCEQNLNHDAMYWYRQDPGQGLRLIYYSQIVNDFQKGDIAEGYSVSREKKESFPLTVTSAQKNPTAFYLCASSTAGGSKEQFFGPGTRLTVL.

The rearrangement links TRBV4-1 to TRBJ2-1, with no clear D. This CDR3 is 13 amino acids long. The V and J ends lost 0 bases and 10 bases respectively, with 10 bases between them. From germline, CDR1 is MGHRA and CDR2 YSYEKL. The CDR3 DNA follows: TGCGCCAGCAGCCAAGAGTCCCCGGACGAGCAGTTCTTC. Translated, it gives CASSQESPDEQFF.

This clonotype was detected only a few times. This chain connects TRBV7-2 to TRBJ2-7; D is perhaps TRBD2 (6 bases). V shed 2 bases and J shed 2 bases, with 16 bases lying between them. Looked up from germline, CDR1 is SGHTA and CDR2 is FQGNSA. This CDR3 region has 16 residues. The CDR3 sequence: CASSLNGGINPYEQYF. CDR3 nucleotides: TGTGCCAGCAGCTTAAACGGCGGGATCAACCCCTACGAGCAGTACTTC.